This T cell receptor (beta chain) is from a study of siplizumab effects on memory and regulatory T cells. Sequenced by immunoSEQ multiplex PCR; TCRdb stores in-frame clones only, minus some. This repertoire shows some 100,000 clones, 92% found once; its top ten account for less than 0.85%. Note on this clone: Antigen unknown.

Study-wide points: Proliferating siplizumab-culture Tregs lacked confirmation of suppressive function. The mean Treg-derived percentage of mappable alloreactive CD4+ clones was 55% to 80% with siplizumab compared with under 30% in controls.

V gave up 2 bases and J gave up 5 bases; unmatched junction bases: 3. The CDR3 contains 16 residues. The germline gives CDR1 LNHNV, CDR2 YYDKDF (reference sequence). This TCR was recovered from a human donor in good health. Sequencing used Tregs sorted from blood. The chain employs TRBV15 and TRBJ2-3, with 14 nucleotides matching TRBD2. CDR3 DNA: TGTGCCACCAGCAGACCTGGGACTAGCGGGAGAGATACGCAGTATTTT. This sequence encodes CATSRPGTSGRDTQYF. The variable domain in full, with the rest retrieved from reference TRBV15 and TRBJ2-3, is DAMVIQNPRYQVTQFGKPVTLSCSQTLNHNVMYWYQQKSSQAPKLLFHYYDKDFNNEADTPDNFQSRRPNTSFCFLDIRSPGLGDTAMYLCATSRPGTSGRDTQYFGPGTRLTVL.